This TCR beta chain was captured in a study of shared clonotypes between healthy human individuals. Looking at the study overall: Used for every donor were three CD4 naive, three CD4 memory, two CD8 naive and one CD8 memory plate.

The protocol was immunoSEQ multiplex PCR, while the TCRdb copy is restricted to in-frame clones and leaves out a portion. Found here are about 980,000 clones, 70% to 85% of them singletons; the top ten hold roughly 1.5%. Germline values: CDR1 GTSNPN, CDR2 SVGIG (reference sequence). Between the trimmed V and J ends, which lost 2 bases and 6 bases, there was a span of 4 bases. The CDR3 sequence is 11 residues long. The sequence was obtained from a man aged 18 to 35 in good health. Sample: memory CD4+ T cells sorted from blood. Subset indicated: CD45RA-negative fraction. The chain carries TRBV30 and TRBJ1-4; D ambiguous. The CDR3 DNA follows: TGTGCCTGGAGTTTCTATGAAAAACTGTTTTTT. As protein: CAWSFYEKLFF.